The clone carrying this T cell receptor beta chain was seen more than once but under ten times. Its antigen is undetermined. This sample was included in a study of regulatory T cells in long-lasting Graves disease. Across the whole study: Antithyroid drug use was under 3 months in newly diagnosed Graves' patients.

General study findings and limits: Newly diagnosed Graves' patients had higher TCR diversity than persistent ones.

Arm-PCR with iRepertoire HTBI primers amplified the CDR3 regions for these TCR beta libraries. TCRdb used MiXCR to reprocess the multiplex PCR reads, holding one entry per CDR3 protein. The sample contains about 620,000 distinct CDR3 sequences, 16% of which appear only once. As for time point: newly diagnosed GD, antithyroid drugs for less than 3 months. PBMC-extracted RNA yielded the TCR library. This sample also belongs to another study, concerning T cells in Graves' hyperthyroidism and ophthalmopathy. This second report adds: Diagnoses used clinical symptoms, serum thyroxine and TRAb, thyroid ultrasound and orbital computed tomography.

The source is a woman aged 30 to 39 with Graves disease. The material sequenced was peripheral blood mononuclear cells (PBMCs), taken at new diagnosis, from a patient treated with antithyroid drugs.

The CDR3 loop reads CAWSVGHDTGELFF. DNA for the CDR3: TGTGCCTGGAGTGTGGGGCACGACACCGGGGAGCTGTTTTTT. The genes are TRBV30 and TRBJ2-2; weak D call: TRBD1 (5 bases). The CDR3 covers 14 residues. The V end was cut by 0 bases, the J end by 3 bases, with 8 bases between. Germline-derived CDR1 and CDR2 are GTSNPN and SVGIG (reference sequence). Variable domain in full (rest from reference TRBV30 and TRBJ2-2): SQTIHQWPATLVQPVGSPLSLECTVEGTSNPNLYWYRQAAGRGLQLLFYSVGIGQISSEVPQNLSASRPQDRQFILSSKKLLLSDSGFYLCAWSVGHDTGELFFGEGSRLTVL.